The 8 T cell receptor beta chains in this list originate from one sample, sequenced in a study of a mutant IDH1 vaccine in newly diagnosed glioma (dated by TCRdb to about 2021). The time point label for this specimen denotes: week 5, during vaccination. Every vaccine dose consisted of 300 ug of a 20-mer mutant IDH1 peptide in Montanide, administered subcutaneously together with topical imiquimod. Library generation was performed with the immunoSEQ multiplex PCR assay. This immuneACCESS table, as held by TCRdb, lists in-frame sequences with V and J called but not all clones. Of the missing ones, under half trace to an unresolved V gene in checked studies; the others have no known cause. For this sample the table gives around 78,000 clones, of which more than 85% were detected only once. Of the sample, about 0.6% falls within the top ten clones. Antigens for these TCRs are unknown. The starting material was PBMCs, obtained from a glioma patient whose treatment included an IDH1 peptide vaccine. The receptors were sampled from a woman aged 50 to 60 with glioma.

There are a few counts of this clone. The V call is TRBV6-1, the J call TRBJ1-6, with 12 bases aligning to TRBD1. Trimming at V came to 3 bases and at J to 9 bases, leaving 0 bases not matched to a gene. The germline V gene has CDR1 MNHNS and CDR2 SASEGT. CDR3 length: 14 amino acids. The CDR3: CASSEGQGASPLHF. For the CDR3, the DNA is TGTGCCAGCAGTGAGGGACAGGGGGCTTCACCCCTCCACTTT.

In regard to this clone: The junction differs from germline at one of its ends, possibly a read error. J is TRBJ2-1 and V is TRBV6-1; TRBD2 matches at 7 bases. This CDR3 region has 13 residues. Looked up from germline, CDR1 is MNHNS and CDR2 is SASEGT. The CDR3 DNA reads TGTGCCAGCAGTGAAGCGCTTGGCGGGAGCTCAATCTTC. It specifies CASSEALGGSSIF.

This chain connects TRBV5-6 to TRBJ2-3, with D perhaps TRBD2 (6 bases). This CDR3 has 14 amino acids. The germline V gene encodes CDR1 SGHDT and CDR2 YYEEEE. V was clipped by 6 bases and J by 0 bases, with 11 bases between them. CDR3 sequence (DNA): TGTGCCAGCACTCCTAGCGCTAGCACAGATACGCAGTATTTT. This sequence encodes CASTPSASTDTQYF.

The CDR3 coding sequence is TGCGCCAGCAGCTTTTATCAATTTTCGGAGACCCAGTACTTC. This encodes CASSFYQFSETQYF. This sequence joins TRBV5-1 and TRBJ2-5; D is unresolved. V was shortened by 2 bases and J by 5 bases, with 13 bases between the two germline ends. The CDR3 extends over 14 amino acids. Germline assignment: CDR1 SGHRS and CDR2 YFSETQ.

The gene calls are TRBV5-1 and TRBJ2-7; 7 bases align to TRBD2. Germline lookup yields CDR1 SGHRS and CDR2 YFSETQ. The CDR3 covers 17 residues. The V segment lost 1 base and the J segment 0 bases; nucleotides outside the gene matches: 10. The CDR3 bases are TGCGCCAGCAGCTTGAGCCTAAAAACTAGCGTCTCCTACGAGCAGTACTTC. Translated, it gives CASSLSLKTSVSYEQYF.

The chain couples TRBV7-9 to TRBJ2-2; 10 positions agree with TRBD2. Per germline, CDR1 SEHNR and CDR2 FQNEAQ (reference sequence). J lost 2 bases, V lost 5 bases, and 8 bases had no gene match. The CDR3 has 17 amino acids. For the CDR3, the DNA is TGTGCCAGCAGCCCCCCGAGCGGGAGGGCAAACACCGGGGAGCTGTTTTTT. This sequence encodes CASSPPSGRANTGELFF.

The chain uses TRBV9 and TRBJ2-7; TRBD2 is a possible D gene (6 bases). The V gene's germline CDR1 is SGDLS and CDR2 YYNGEE. V lost 6 bases to trimming and J lost 6 bases, with 13 bases between them. The CDR3 has 12 amino acids. CDR3 sequence: CASNSGVGEQYF. The CDR3 region has the DNA TGTGCCAGCAACTCGGGAGTGGGCGAGCAGTACTTC.

The J gene is TRBJ2-1, the V gene TRBV11-2; the D is unclear. Trimming stripped 1 base from V and 7 bases from J, with 14 bases between. CDR3 size: 15 residues. The germline V gene encodes CDR1 SGHAT and CDR2 FQNNGV. This CDR3 reads CASSLVLGLTNEQFF. For the CDR3, the DNA is TGTGCCAGCAGCTTAGTCCTAGGGTTGACGAATGAGCAGTTCTTC.